The 3 T cell receptor beta chains in this list originate from one sample, sequenced in a study of shared clonotypes between healthy human individuals. Data came from immunoSEQ multiplex PCR; TCRdb stores just in-frame clones and leaves some out. The data hold approximately 240,000 clones, with 60% to 70% observed a single time. Material: memory CD4+ T cells sorted from blood. Stated subset: CD45RA-negative fraction. These receptor sequences come from a man aged 25 to 40 in good health.

V is TRBV5-1 and J is TRBJ2-5, with a tentative D call TRBD2 (5 bases). The length of the CDR3 is 13 residues. Germline V gene data show CDR1 as SGHRS and CDR2 as YFSETQ. The germline V and J ends were trimmed by 5 bases and 4 bases, with 12 bases remaining between them. CDR3 nucleotides: TGCGCCAGCAGATCCAAGGCGGGAGAGACCCAGTACTTC. It codes for CASRSKAGETQYF.

This chain connects TRBV5-4 to TRBJ2-5; 8 bases align to TRBD2. The V gene's germline CDR1 is SGHNT and CDR2 YYREEE (reference sequence). Germline trimming cut 4 bases from V and 2 bases from J; bases unmatched to any gene: 10. The CDR3 consists of 16 residues. The CDR3 spells CASSRNGAGVQETQYF. The DNA of the CDR3 is TGTGCCAGCAGCCGTAATGGAGCGGGAGTACAAGAGACCCAGTACTTC.

The genes are TRBV7-9 and TRBJ2-3, with D possibly TRBD2 on 5 matching bases. The V and J ends lost 5 bases and 4 bases respectively, with 10 bases between them. The CDR3 is 13 residues long. The germline V gene has CDR1 SEHNR and CDR2 FQNEAQ (reference sequence). The CDR3 region is CASSPKRADTQYF. As DNA, the CDR3 is TGTGCCAGCAGCCCTAAGAGGGCAGATACGCAGTATTTT.